A single sample is the source of the 30 T cell receptor beta chains below, sequenced in a study of shared clonotypes between healthy human individuals. Produced via immunoSEQ multiplex PCR; TCRdb's table is partial and in-frame only. The sample consists of about 2.3 million clones, approximately 93% of them appearing once. Sequenced input: naive CD4+ T cells from PBMCs. As to subset: CD45RA+ positively selected. All receptors come from a man younger than 35 in good health. Some clones in this sample may be carry-over from other donors' samples.

The CDR3 here is CASSPLGLAGGPGSKQYF. Written as DNA, the CDR3 is TGCGCCAGCAGCCCTCTGGGACTAGCGGGAGGGCCCGGTAGTAAACAGTACTTC. The rearrangement uses TRBV5-1 and TRBJ2-7; 16 positions agree with TRBD2. CDR1 SGHRS and CDR2 YFSETQ come from the germline V gene. Trimming cost V 4 bases and J 10 bases; bases outside gene matches: 17. This CDR3 is built from 18 residues.

J is TRBJ2-7 and V is TRBV28; the match to TRBD1 covers 7 bases. From germline, CDR1 is MDHEN and CDR2 SYDVKM. This CDR3 region has 13 residues. V dropped 6 bases and J dropped 5; count of bases not matched to a gene: 7. CDR3 protein: CASSPDRFDEQYF. The DNA of the CDR3 is TGTGCCAGCAGCCCGGACAGGTTCGACGAGCAGTACTTC.

V gene TRBV11-3 combines with J gene TRBJ2-3; TRBD2 is a possible D gene (5 bases). The V gene lost 5 bases and the J gene lost 2 bases, with 11 bases spanning the gap. The length of the CDR3 is 14 residues. Germline lookup yields CDR1 SGHNT and CDR2 YENEEA. The CDR3 loop reads CASSPADYTDTQYF. The DNA for the CDR3 is TGTGCCAGCAGCCCAGCGGATTACACAGATACGCAGTATTTT.

The rearrangement joins TRBV29-1 to TRBJ1-2; TRBD1 might be the D (5 bases). The germline V gene encodes CDR1 SQVTM and CDR2 ANQGSEA. There are 13 residues in the CDR3. The V end lost 7 bases, the J end lost 3 bases, and 15 bases lay between the germline ends. The CDR3 here is CSASGAGDYGYTF. For the CDR3, the DNA is TGCAGCGCCAGCGGGGCAGGCGACTATGGCTACACCTTC.

The chain uses TRBV15 and TRBJ2-3; TRBD2 matches 10 bases. Germline-derived CDR1 and CDR2 are LNHNV and YYDKDF (reference sequence). This CDR3 has 15 residues. Trimming at V came to 5 bases and at J to 6 bases, leaving 8 bases not matched to a gene. CDR3 sequence reads: CATSLAGDHKDTQYF. The CDR3 bases are TGTGCCACCAGCCTAGCGGGGGACCACAAGGATACGCAGTATTTT.

The chain links TRBV19 to TRBJ2-7; 8 bases align to TRBD1. Germline V gene data show CDR1 as LNHDA and CDR2 as SQIVND (reference sequence). The CDR3 is made up of 14 amino acids. Trimming took 6 bases from V and 9 from J; bases not matched to a gene: 13. CDR3 DNA sequence: TGTGCCAGTAGCCCGGACAGGGCCGTTTATGGGCAGTACTTC. Amino acids: CASSPDRAVYGQYF.

The chain couples TRBV11-1 to TRBJ2-1; 7 bases agree with TRBD1. V shed 5 bases, J shed 8 bases, and the junction held 12 bases outside the gene matches. Germline lookup yields CDR1 SGHAT and CDR2 FQDESV (reference sequence). This CDR3 is built from 15 residues. CDR3 sequence reads: CASSKWDSQNYEQFF. For the CDR3, the DNA is TGTGCCAGCAGCAAATGGGACAGTCAAAACTATGAGCAGTTCTTC.

This rearrangement joins TRBV19 to TRBJ1-2; D not certain. Trimming removed 0 bases from V and 6 bases from J, with 2 bases in between. The CDR3 length is 11 residues. Germline-derived CDR1 and CDR2 are LNHDA and SQIVND (reference sequence). CDR3 in DNA: TGTGCCAGTAGTATAGATCATGGCTACACCTTC. This translates into CASSIDHGYTF.

CDR3 sequence: CASSVSANIGANVLTF. The CDR3 nucleotides read TGTGCCAGCAGCGTTTCGGCCAATATTGGGGCCAACGTCCTGACTTTC. The chain carries TRBV9 and TRBJ2-6; D call uncertain. This CDR3 comprises 16 residues. V dropped 2 bases and J dropped 3 bases, with 12 bases sitting between them. The germline V gene encodes CDR1 SGDLS and CDR2 YYNGEE.

The rearrangement links TRBV5-1 to TRBJ2-1; D is unresolved. V lost 1 base and J 0 bases, leaving 17 bases between the germline ends. The germline V gene encodes CDR1 SGHRS and CDR2 YFSETQ. The CDR3 totals 18 residues. CDR3: CASSLIRSADRSYNEQFF. CDR3 nucleotide sequence: TGCGCCAGCAGCTTGATCCGCTCGGCCGACCGCTCCTACAATGAGCAGTTCTTC. Based on the CDR3 plus reference TRBV5-1 and TRBJ2-1, the full variable domain is KAGVTQTPRYLIKTRGQQVTLSCSPISGHRSVSWYQQTPGQGLQFLFEYFSETQRNKGNFPGRFSGRQFSNSRSEMNVSTLELGDSALYLCASSLIRSADRSYNEQFFGPGTRLTVL.

This chain uses TRBV2 with TRBJ2-1; 8 positions agree with TRBD1. CDR3 length equals 14 residues. V dropped 4 bases and J dropped 10; count of bases not matched to a gene: 9. Germline V gene lookup returns CDR1 SNHLY and CDR2 FYNNEI. CDR3 in DNA: TGTGCCAGCAGTGCCCGACAGGGGCCGGGGGAGCAGTTCTTC. Translating gives CASSARQGPGEQFF. The whole variable domain, remainder taken from reference TRBV2 and TRBJ2-1, is EPEVTQTPSHQVTQMGQEVILRCVPISNHLYFYWYRQILGQKVEFLVSFYNNEISEKSEIFDDQFSVERPDGSNFTLKIRSTKLEDSAMYFCASSARQGPGEQFFGPGTRLTVL.

The V and J genes are TRBV29-1 and TRBJ2-7; no clear D gene. Germline loops: CDR1 SQVTM, CDR2 ANQGSEA. This CDR3 has 10 residues. Trimming cost V 0 bases and J 3 bases, with 0 bases left between them. The CDR3 protein is CSVEDYEQYF. The CDR3 DNA is TGCAGCGTTGAAGACTACGAGCAGTACTTC.

In nucleotides, the CDR3 is TGTGCCAGCAGCTTCAGCGGGGTGGGGGCACCCTATGGCTACACCTTC. This sequence encodes CASSFSGVGAPYGYTF. This sequence joins TRBV11-2 and TRBJ1-2; D possibly corresponds to TRBD1 (6 bases). The CDR3 is 16 amino acids. V lost 3 bases to trimming and J lost 4 bases, with 18 bases between them. Germline loops: CDR1 SGHAT, CDR2 FQNNGV.

As DNA, the CDR3 is TGCAGCGTTGATTTGGGAGGAGAGCAGTACTTC. Translation: CSVDLGGEQYF. The chain is built from TRBV29-1 and TRBJ2-5; D is perhaps TRBD2 (6 bases). Germline CDR1 and CDR2: SQVTM and ANQGSEA. This CDR3 is 11 amino acids long. V lost 3 bases to trimming and J lost 11 bases, with 13 bases between them.

The chain employs TRBV28 and TRBJ2-3; 11 bases are a match to TRBD1. The germline V gene has CDR1 MDHEN and CDR2 SYDVKM. The CDR3 consists of 17 residues. V lost 6 bases, J lost 2 bases, and 10 bases stayed unmatched. The CDR3 DNA is TGTGCCAGCAGCTACAATAGGGACAGGGGGGACACAGATACGCAGTATTTT. This gives the protein CASSYNRDRGDTDTQYF.

The gene calls are TRBV5-6 and TRBJ1-5; possibly TRBD1 for D (6 bases). The CDR3 length is 14 residues. Between the trimmed V and J ends, which lost 2 bases and 3 bases, there was a span of 9 bases. Germline values: CDR1 SGHDT, CDR2 YYEEEE. CDR3 in DNA: TGTGCCAGCAGCTTAGGGGGAGTCAATCAGCCCCAGCATTTT. Protein: CASSLGGVNQPQHF.

V and J are TRBV19 and TRBJ2-5; TRBD2 matches 13 bases. Germline CDR1 and CDR2: LNHDA and SQIVND (reference sequence). The CDR3 runs to 16 residues. After removal of 6 bases from V and 2 bases from J, the junction contained 6 bases not matched to a gene. This CDR3 is CASSLGLAGEQETQYF. CDR3 nucleotides: TGTGCCAGTAGCCTTGGACTAGCGGGAGAGCAAGAGACCCAGTACTTC.

This chain connects TRBV5-1 to TRBJ2-4; TRBD2 matches 8 bases. Losses at the gene ends were 4 bases for V and 0 bases for J; bases not matched to a gene: 6. CDR1 is SGHRS, CDR2 YFSETQ, per germline. CDR3 length equals 16 residues. In DNA form, the CDR3 reads TGCGCCAGCAGCCCCTTAGCGGGGTTAGCCAAAAACATTCAGTACTTC. Its protein product is CASSPLAGLAKNIQYF.

This clone occurred once. The chain joins TRBV9 to TRBJ2-1, with D perhaps TRBD1 or TRBD2 (6 bases each). Trimming cost V 3 bases and J 2 bases, with 15 bases left between them. The CDR3 extends over 16 amino acids. Looked up from germline, CDR1 is SGDLS and CDR2 is YYNGEE. CDR3 nucleotide sequence: TGTGCCAGCAGCGGGGGGGCGCGAAGGGCCTACAATGAGCAGTTCTTC. Protein: CASSGGARRAYNEQFF. The full variable domain, completed using reference TRBV9 and TRBJ2-1, is DSGVTQTPKHLITATGQRVTLRCSPRSGDLSVYWYQQSLDQGLQFLIQYYNGEERAKGNILERFSAQQFPDLHSELNLSSLELGDSALYFCASSGGARRAYNEQFFGPGTRLTVL.

The chain is built from TRBV21-1 and TRBJ2-7; the table assigns TRBD1, which was not confirmed against the DNA. TRBV21-1 is flagged as a pseudogene. There are 15 residues in the CDR3. The DNA of the CDR3 is TGTGCCAGCAGCAAAGAAGGGGCTCCCGACTACGAGCAGTACTTC. Translated, it gives CASSKEGAPDYEQYF.

The chain combines TRBV27 with TRBJ2-7, with 7 bases fitting TRBD1. Germline V gene lookup returns CDR1 MNHEY and CDR2 SMNVEV (reference sequence). Trimming removed 5 bases from V and 2 bases from J; junction bases left unmatched: 9. This CDR3 has 15 residues. In DNA form, the CDR3 reads TGTGCCAGCAGTCCTCCGGGACAGCAACCCTACGAGCAGTACTTC. Its translation: CASSPPGQQPYEQYF.

The rearrangement uses TRBV7-2 and TRBJ2-1; 13 positions match TRBD2. The V segment lost 1 base and the J segment 7 bases; nucleotides outside the gene matches: 7. The CDR3 totals 17 residues. Germline V gene data show CDR1 as SGHTA and CDR2 as FQGNSA. The CDR3 coding sequence is TGTGCCAGCAGCTTAGTGGCACTAGCGGGAGGGCCTAATGAGCAGTTCTTC. Translating gives CASSLVALAGGPNEQFF.

The gene calls are TRBV4-3 and TRBJ1-2; the D gene is possibly TRBD1 (5 bases). CDR1 is LGHNA and CDR2 is YSLEER in the germline V gene. The V and J ends lost 0 bases and 11 bases respectively, with 16 bases between them. The CDR3 extends over 14 amino acids. CDR3 region: CASSQESRVAEYTF. CDR3 coding DNA: TGCGCCAGCAGCCAAGAGAGCAGGGTGGCTGAGTACACCTTC.

Worth noting for this clone: At one end, the junction sequence differs from germline, possibly due to a read error. The V gene is TRBV6-6, the J gene TRBJ2-7; the D gene could be TRBD1 or TRBD2 (5 bases each). The V gene's germline CDR1 is MNHNY and CDR2 SVGAGI (reference sequence). CDR3 length: 14 amino acids. The CDR3 is CASRAGTRPYERYF. Written as DNA, the CDR3 is TGTGCCAGCAGAGCCGGGACCAGGCCCTACGAGCGGTACTTC.

V gene TRBV13 combines with J gene TRBJ1-6; D gene ambiguous. CDR3 length equals 12 residues. The germline V and J ends were trimmed by 1 base and 9 bases, with 4 bases remaining between them. Germline assignment: CDR1 PRHDT and CDR2 FYEKMQ (reference sequence). The DNA for the CDR3 is TGTGCCAGCAGCTTAGAGCGTTCACCCCTCCACTTT. Translated, it gives CASSLERSPLHF.

This chain connects TRBV7-2 to TRBJ2-7, with TRBD1 as a possible D gene (5 bases). CDR3 length equals 12 residues. Per germline, CDR1 SGHTA and CDR2 FQGNSA. Between the trimmed V and J ends, which lost 5 bases and 7 bases, there was a span of 12 bases. DNA of the CDR3: TGTGCCAGCAGCCAAGGGGTGGAAGAGCAGTACTTC. Its protein product is CASSQGVEEQYF.

The chain recombines TRBV10-2 with TRBJ1-5; maybe TRBD1 (5 bases). Per the germline V gene, CDR1 is WSHSY and CDR2 is SAAADI. This CDR3 is built from 14 residues. V dropped 3 bases and J dropped 5 bases, with 11 bases sitting between them. CDR3 region: CASSDSGNYQPQHF. The CDR3 region has the DNA TGCGCCAGCAGTGACTCAGGGAACTATCAGCCCCAGCATTTT.

This clone was found a few times. V gene TRBV4-1 combines with J gene TRBJ1-2, with 8 positions matching TRBD1. V was clipped by 5 bases and J by 4 bases; unmatched bases: 6. Germline V gene sequence: CDR1 MGHRA, CDR2 YSYEKL. The CDR3 extends over 14 amino acids. CDR3 nucleotides: TGCGCCAGCAGCTCAACGGACAGGGTCTATGGCTACACCTTC. This sequence encodes CASSSTDRVYGYTF.

The chain carries TRBV7-2 and TRBJ1-1; TRBD1 is a possible D gene (5 bases). The germline CDR1 and CDR2 sequences are SGHTA and FQGNSA. The CDR3 is 15 residues long. Between the trimmed V and J ends, which lost 1 base and 3 bases, there was a span of 12 bases. CDR3 sequence reads: CASSLVGQGDTEAFF. The CDR3, as DNA: TGTGCCAGCAGCTTAGTAGGGCAGGGAGACACTGAAGCTTTCTTT.

This chain links TRBV7-2 with TRBJ2-1; the D gene is possibly TRBD1 (5 bases). Looked up from germline, CDR1 is SGHTA and CDR2 is FQGNSA. This CDR3 contains 15 residues. The V and J ends lost 1 base and 8 bases respectively, with 15 bases between them. This CDR3 reads CASSLGLTGGDEQFF. The CDR3 DNA sequence: TGTGCCAGCAGCTTAGGATTAACAGGTGGGGATGAGCAGTTCTTC. The variable domain in full, completed from reference TRBV7-2 and TRBJ2-1, reads GAGVSQSPSNKVTEKGKDVELRCDPISGHTALYWYRQSLGQGLEFLIYFQGNSAPDKSGLPSDRFSAERTGGSVSTLTIQRTQQEDSAVYLCASSLGLTGGDEQFFGPGTRLTVL.